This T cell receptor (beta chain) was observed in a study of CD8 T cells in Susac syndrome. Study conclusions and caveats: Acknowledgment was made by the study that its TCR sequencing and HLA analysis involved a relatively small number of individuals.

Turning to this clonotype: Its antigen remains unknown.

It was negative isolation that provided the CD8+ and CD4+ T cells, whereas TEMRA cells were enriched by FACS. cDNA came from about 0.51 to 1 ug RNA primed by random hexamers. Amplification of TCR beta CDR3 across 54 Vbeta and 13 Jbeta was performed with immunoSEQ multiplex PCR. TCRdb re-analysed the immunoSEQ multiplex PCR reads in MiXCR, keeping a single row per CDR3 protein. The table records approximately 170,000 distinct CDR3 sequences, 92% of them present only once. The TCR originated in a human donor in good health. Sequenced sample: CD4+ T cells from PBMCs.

Here the CDR3 reads CASSPRPVISGANVLTF. DNA of the CDR3: TGTGCCAGCAGCCCCCGGCCTGTAATCTCTGGGGCCAACGTCCTGACTTTC. The chain is built from TRBV12-3 or TRBV12-4 and TRBJ2-6, with D uncertain. V shed 6 bases and J shed 0 bases, with 15 bases lying between them. This CDR3 region has 17 residues.